The clone carrying this T cell receptor beta chain was recorded at least ten times. The entry originates in a study of tumor-infiltrating lymphocytes in oesophageal squamous cell carcinoma. TCRdb reprocessed the PCR reads with MiXCR, giving one entry per CDR3 protein. The repertoire holds about 3,400 distinct CDR3 sequences, with over 15% as singletons. V lost 1 base to trimming and J lost 2 bases; unmatched junction nucleotides: 7. The CDR3 sequence is 17 residues long. Per germline, CDR1 MNHNY and CDR2 SVGAGI (reference sequence). The V gene is TRBV6-6, the J gene TRBJ2-2; 7 positions match TRBD2. This sequence was found in a male donor with esophageal squamous cell carcinoma. Sequences were obtained from esophageal tumor tissue. The CDR3 loop is CASSYFPGGPNTGELFF. CDR3 in DNA: TGTGCCAGCAGTTACTTCCCGGGGGGTCCCAACACCGGGGAGCTGTTTTTT.